The rows below give T cell receptor beta chains drawn from one sample of a study of T cell repertoires in cytomegalovirus infection. The antigens these receptors bind are not known. TCRdb re-derived calls from the reads in MiXCR, one entry per CDR3 protein. This table has hundreds of thousands of distinct CDR3 sequences, approximately 31% appearing once. Sequenced material: cultured CD8+ T cells from PBMCs, taken from culture after CMV antigen stimulation. Receptors were obtained from a human donor in good health (CMV status not recorded). Some clones in this sample may be carry-over from other donors' samples. CDR3s include the opening cysteine and the closing phenylalanine or tryptophan. A D gene is named only where the DNA matches it firmly. Size is stated for part of the rows, as once, few or many counts, or as a class when the clone is expanded.

J gene: TRBJ1-4
clone size: NA
D gene: NA
V gene: TRBV20-1
CDR3 protein: CSAWGRESTNEKLFF
CDR3 DNA: TGCAGTGCCTGGGGCAGGGAGTCGACTAATGAAAAACTGTTTTTT

J gene: TRBJ2-2
clone size: few
D gene: NA
V gene: TRBV6-2/TRBV6-3
CDR3 protein: CASSYYSAVGELFF
CDR3 DNA: TGTGCCAGCAGTTACTACAGCGCTGTCGGGGAGCTGTTTTTT

J gene: TRBJ2-4
clone size: many
D gene: NA
V gene: TRBV2
CDR3 protein: CASSARGQLKNIQYF
CDR3 DNA: TGTGCCAGCAGTGCCAGGGGCCAACTTAAAAACATTCAGTACTTC

J gene: TRBJ2-5
clone size: NA
D gene: NA
V gene: TRBV27
CDR3 protein: CASARRGETQYF
CDR3 DNA: TGTGCCAGCGCCCGTCGCGGCGAGACCCAGTACTTC

J gene: TRBJ1-2
clone size: few
D gene: NA
V gene: TRBV27
CDR3 protein: CASKWGANGYTF
CDR3 DNA: TGTGCCTCCAAATGGGGGGCAAATGGCTACACCTTC

J gene: TRBJ2-1
clone size: many
D gene: NA
V gene: TRBV7-6
CDR3 protein: CASSLGWGSSYNEQFF
CDR3 DNA: TGTGCCAGCAGCTTAGGGTGGGGGAGCTCCTACAATGAGCAGTTCTTC

J gene: TRBJ2-2
clone size: NA
D gene: NA
V gene: TRBV7-9
CDR3 protein: CASSSPQNRGTGELFF
CDR3 DNA: TGTGCCAGCAGCTCCCCACAAAATCGGGGAACCGGGGAGCTGTTTTTT

J gene: TRBJ1-2
clone size: NA
D gene: TRBD1
V gene: TRBV7-6
CDR3 protein: CASSLAQTGQHYGYTF
CDR3 DNA: TGTGCCAGCAGCTTAGCCCAGACGGGACAGCACTATGGCTACACCTTC

J gene: TRBJ2-4
clone size: few
D gene: NA
V gene: TRBV4-2
CDR3 protein: CASWDMDAAKNIQYF
CDR3 DNA: TGTGCCAGCTGGGACATGGACGCGGCCAAAAACATTCAGTACTTC

J gene: TRBJ2-1
clone size: few
D gene: NA
V gene: TRBV7-8
CDR3 protein: CASSIGRGGNEQFF
CDR3 DNA: TGTGCCAGCAGCATTGGACGAGGGGGCAATGAGCAGTTCTTC

J gene: TRBJ1-5
clone size: many
D gene: NA
V gene: TRBV6-1
CDR3 protein: CASFSPGAYSNQPQHF
CDR3 DNA: TGTGCCAGCTTCTCCCCCGGAGCGTATAGCAATCAGCCCCAGCATTTT

J gene: TRBJ1-4
clone size: once
D gene: NA
V gene: TRBV6-2/TRBV6-3
CDR3 protein: CASSYGDEKLFF
CDR3 DNA: TGTGCCAGCAGTTATGGGGATGAAAAACTGTTTTTT

J gene: TRBJ2-1
clone size: NA
D gene: TRBD2
V gene: TRBV6-5
CDR3 protein: CASRLSGGARNEQFF
CDR3 DNA: TGTGCCAGCAGGCTTAGCGGGGGGGCCAGGAATGAGCAGTTCTTC

J gene: TRBJ1-1
clone size: few
D gene: TRBD1
V gene: TRBV12-5
CDR3 protein: CASGWGQGAFF
CDR3 DNA: TGTGCTAGTGGTTGGGGACAGGGGGCTTTCTTT

J gene: TRBJ2-5
clone size: few
D gene: TRBD2
V gene: TRBV15
CDR3 protein: CATSRDSGGYQETQYF
CDR3 DNA: TGTGCCACCAGCAGAGATAGCGGGGGATACCAAGAGACCCAGTACTTC

J gene: TRBJ2-5
clone size: many
D gene: NA
V gene: TRBV12-3/TRBV12-4
CDR3 protein: CASSMWTDYQETQYF
CDR3 DNA: TGTGCCAGCAGTATGTGGACAGATTACCAAGAGACCCAGTACTTC

J gene: TRBJ2-1
clone size: few
D gene: NA
V gene: TRBV10-3
CDR3 protein: CAISEPREINEQFF
CDR3 DNA: TGTGCCATCAGTGAGCCCCGGGAGATTAATGAGCAGTTCTTC

J gene: TRBJ2-1
clone size: NA
D gene: NA
V gene: TRBV27
CDR3 protein: CASSLSSEPYSYNEQFF
CDR3 DNA: TGTGCCAGCAGTTTATCATCAGAACCTTACTCCTACAATGAGCAGTTCTTC

J gene: TRBJ1-2
clone size: NA
D gene: TRBD1
V gene: TRBV12-3/TRBV12-4
CDR3 protein: CASTWDRDYYGYTF
CDR3 DNA: TGTGCCAGCACCTGGGACAGGGACTACTATGGCTACACCTTC

J gene: TRBJ1-2
clone size: NA
D gene: TRBD1
V gene: TRBV6-6
CDR3 protein: CAIPTGTNYGYTF
CDR3 DNA: TGTGCCATACCGACAGGGACTAACTATGGCTACACCTTC

J gene: TRBJ1-1
clone size: NA
D gene: NA
V gene: TRBV20-1
CDR3 protein: CSATPGTEAFF
CDR3 DNA: TGCAGTGCCACCCCGGGAACTGAAGCTTTCTTT

J gene: TRBJ2-3
clone size: NA
D gene: NA
V gene: TRBV29-1
CDR3 protein: CSVRGPSNTQYF
CDR3 DNA: TGCAGCGTGAGGGGACCTTCTAATACGCAGTATTTT